This T cell receptor (beta chain) derives from a study of circulating and synovial CD4+ cells in juvenile arthritis. The data were produced by immunoSEQ multiplex PCR, yet TCRdb's version contains in-frame clones alone and is incomplete. This table has a few thousand clones, roughly 83% appearing once. Note on this clone: The antigen is undetermined.

Germline V gene sequence: CDR1 SGHTA, CDR2 FQGTGA. This CDR3 has 14 amino acids. V trimming: 1 base; J trimming: 9 bases; junction bases outside the gene matches: 5. Study-level results: Deeper sequencing increased measured overlap with synovial clonotypes.

This clonotype was sampled from a human donor with juvenile idiopathic arthritis. The sequenced material came from CD4+ T cells from synovial fluid. The V gene is TRBV7-3, the J gene TRBJ2-1; 8 positions match TRBD2. CDR3 in amino acids: CASSLSSGGVEQFF. The CDR3 DNA reads as TGTGCCAGCAGCTTAAGCTCGGGAGGGGTTGAGCAGTTCTTC.